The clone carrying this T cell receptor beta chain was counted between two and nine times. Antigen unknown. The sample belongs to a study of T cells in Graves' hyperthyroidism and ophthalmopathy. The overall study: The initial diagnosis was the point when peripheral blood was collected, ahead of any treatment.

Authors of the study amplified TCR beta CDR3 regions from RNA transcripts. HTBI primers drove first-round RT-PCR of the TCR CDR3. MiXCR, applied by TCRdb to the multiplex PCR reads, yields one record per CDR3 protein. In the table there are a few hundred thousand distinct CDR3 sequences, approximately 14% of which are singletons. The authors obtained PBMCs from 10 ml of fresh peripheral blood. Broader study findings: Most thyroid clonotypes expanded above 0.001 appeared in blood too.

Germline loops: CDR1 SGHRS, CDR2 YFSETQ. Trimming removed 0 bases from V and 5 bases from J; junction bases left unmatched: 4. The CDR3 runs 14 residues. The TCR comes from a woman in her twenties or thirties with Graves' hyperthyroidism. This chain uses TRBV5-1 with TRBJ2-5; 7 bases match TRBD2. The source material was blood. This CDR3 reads CASSLGEGRETQYF. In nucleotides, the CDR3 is TGCGCCAGCAGCTTGGGGGAGGGCCGGGAGACCCAGTACTTC.